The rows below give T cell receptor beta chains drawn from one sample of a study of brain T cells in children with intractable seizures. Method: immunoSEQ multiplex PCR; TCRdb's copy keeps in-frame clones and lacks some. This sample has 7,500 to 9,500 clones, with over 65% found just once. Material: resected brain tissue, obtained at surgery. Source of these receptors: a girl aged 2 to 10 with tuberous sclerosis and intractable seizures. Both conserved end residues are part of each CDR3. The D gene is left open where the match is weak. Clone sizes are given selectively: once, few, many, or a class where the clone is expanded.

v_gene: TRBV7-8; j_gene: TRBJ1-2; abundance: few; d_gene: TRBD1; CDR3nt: TGTGCCAGCAGCTTCACAGGGGGTAATAATGGCTACACCTTC; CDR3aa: CASSFTGGNNGYTF
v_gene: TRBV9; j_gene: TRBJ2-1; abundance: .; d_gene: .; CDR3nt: TGTGCCAGCAGCCCCCCCCCGGAGACACTATACAATGAGCAGTTCTTC; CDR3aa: CASSPPPETLYNEQFF
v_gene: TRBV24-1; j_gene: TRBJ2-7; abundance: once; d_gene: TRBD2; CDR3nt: TGTGCCACCAGTGACAACGAGCGGGGGCAGCAGTACTTC; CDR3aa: CATSDNERGQQYF
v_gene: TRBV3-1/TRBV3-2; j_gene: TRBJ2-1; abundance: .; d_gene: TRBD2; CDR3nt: TGTGCCAGCAGCCTAGGAGCGGGGGACCCCAATGAGCAGTTCTTC; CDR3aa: CASSLGAGDPNEQFF
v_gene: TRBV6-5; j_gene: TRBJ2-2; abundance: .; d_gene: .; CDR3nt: TGTGCCAGCAGACAGGGAACGAGCGGGGAGCTGTTTTTT; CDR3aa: CASRQGTSGELFF
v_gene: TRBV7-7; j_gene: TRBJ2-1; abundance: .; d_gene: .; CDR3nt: TGTGCTAGCAGCCCAGAGGTTAGTCCATACAATGAGCAGTTCTTC; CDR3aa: CASSPEVSPYNEQFF
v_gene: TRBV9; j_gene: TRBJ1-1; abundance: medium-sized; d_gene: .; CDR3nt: TGTGCCAGCAGCGAGCCCGGGAGCGTTGACACTGAAGCTTTCTTT; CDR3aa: CASSEPGSVDTEAFF
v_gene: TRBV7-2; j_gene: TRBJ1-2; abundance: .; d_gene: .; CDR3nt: TGTGCCAGCAGCCAACAGGAGGGCTTCTATGGCTACACCTTC; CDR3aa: CASSQQEGFYGYTF
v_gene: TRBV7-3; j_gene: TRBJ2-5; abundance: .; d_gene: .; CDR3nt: TGTGCCAGCAGCTTAGTATCCGAAGAGACCCAGTACTTC; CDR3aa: CASSLVSEETQYF
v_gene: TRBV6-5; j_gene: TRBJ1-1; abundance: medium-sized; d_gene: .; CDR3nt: TGTGCCAGCAGTCTTGACAGGTTGAACACTGAAGCTTTCTTT; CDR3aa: CASSLDRLNTEAFF
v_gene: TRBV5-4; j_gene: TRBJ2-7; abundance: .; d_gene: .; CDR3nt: TGTGCCAGCAGCGCCGGGTCCGCCTACGAGCAGTACTTC; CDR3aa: CASSAGSAYEQYF
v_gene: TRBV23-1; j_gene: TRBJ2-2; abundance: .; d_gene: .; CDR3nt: TGCGCCAGCAGTCATAGACAGTTAAGCACCGGGGAGCTGTTTTTT; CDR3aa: CASSHRQLSTGELFF
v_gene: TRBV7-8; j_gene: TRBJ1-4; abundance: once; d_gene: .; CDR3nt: TGTGCCAGCAGCTTAGGTTCGGGGGCAAGGGAAAAACTGTTTTTT; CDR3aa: CASSLGSGAREKLFF
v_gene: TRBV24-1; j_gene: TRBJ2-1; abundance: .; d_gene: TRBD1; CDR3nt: TGTGCCACCAGTGACCAAGGACAGGGGGGATACCTGGGGAATGAGCAGTTCTTC; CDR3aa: CATSDQGQGGYLGNEQFF
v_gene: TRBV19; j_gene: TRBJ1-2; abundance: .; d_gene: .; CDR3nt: TGTGCCAGTAGTATAGTAGGGAACTATGGCTACACCTTC; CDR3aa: CASSIVGNYGYTF
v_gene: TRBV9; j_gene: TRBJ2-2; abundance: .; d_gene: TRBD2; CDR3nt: TGTGCCAGCAGCCCCGGGGGGGCCGTTGACGCCGGGGAGCTGTTTTTT; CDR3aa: CASSPGGAVDAGELFF
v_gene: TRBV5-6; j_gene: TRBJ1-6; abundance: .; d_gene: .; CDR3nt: TGTGCCAGCAGCTTTGTACATGAAAATAATTCACCCCTCCACTTT; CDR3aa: CASSFVHENNSPLHF
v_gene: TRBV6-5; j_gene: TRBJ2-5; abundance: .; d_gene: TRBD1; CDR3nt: TGTGCCAGCAGTTACACAGGGGGCCAAGAGACCCAGTACTTC; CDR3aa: CASSYTGGQETQYF
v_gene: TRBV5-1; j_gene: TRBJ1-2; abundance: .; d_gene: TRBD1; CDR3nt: TGCGCCAGCAGCTTGGCCGGACAGGGCTCTCTAGGCTACACCTTC; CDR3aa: CASSLAGQGSLGYTF
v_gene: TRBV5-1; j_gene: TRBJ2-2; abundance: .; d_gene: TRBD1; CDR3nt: TGCGCCAGCAGCGTGGGACAGCGGAACACCGGGGAGCTGTTTTTT; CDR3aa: CASSVGQRNTGELFF
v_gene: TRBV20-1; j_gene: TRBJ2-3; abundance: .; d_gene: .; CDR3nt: TGCAGTGCTAGTCCCGCCAAGCCTAGCACAGATACGCAGTATTTT; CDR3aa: CSASPAKPSTDTQYF
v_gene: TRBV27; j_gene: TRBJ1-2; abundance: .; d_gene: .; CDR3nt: TGTGCCAGCAGTTTGGAACCGGGACACCCTGGCTACACCTTC; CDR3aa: CASSLEPGHPGYTF
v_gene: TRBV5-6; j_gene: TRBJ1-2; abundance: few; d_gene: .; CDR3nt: TGTGCCAGCAGCTTGGGGACAGCTTATGGCTACACCTTC; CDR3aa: CASSLGTAYGYTF